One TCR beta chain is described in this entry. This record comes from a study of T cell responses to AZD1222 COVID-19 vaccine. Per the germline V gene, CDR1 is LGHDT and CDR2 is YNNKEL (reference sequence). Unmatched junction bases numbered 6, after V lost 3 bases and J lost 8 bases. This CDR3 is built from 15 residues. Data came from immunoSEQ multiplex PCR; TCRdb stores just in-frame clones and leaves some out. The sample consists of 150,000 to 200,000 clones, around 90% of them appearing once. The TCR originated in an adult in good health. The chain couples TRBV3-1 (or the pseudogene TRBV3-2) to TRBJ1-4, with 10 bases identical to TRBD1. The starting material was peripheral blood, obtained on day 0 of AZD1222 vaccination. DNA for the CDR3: TGTGCCAGCAGCCAGTACCGGGACAGGGGCGAAAAACTGTTTTTT. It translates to CASSQYRDRGEKLFF.